What follows describes a single T cell receptor (beta chain). This specimen belongs to a study of technical replicates of blood from a handful of donors. Data came from immunoSEQ multiplex PCR; TCRdb stores just in-frame clones and leaves some out. The sample has some 60,000 clones, more than 75% seen once. Unmatched junction bases numbered 9, after V lost 5 bases and J lost 7 bases. In germline, CDR1 is SGHTA, CDR2 FQGTGA. This CDR3 comprises 15 residues. This receptor was obtained from a human donor in good health. Some clones in this sample may be carry-over from other donors' samples. The V and J genes are TRBV7-3 and TRBJ2-3; 10 bases map to TRBD2. The sequenced material came from PBMCs. The CDR3 region has the DNA TGTGCCAGCAGCCCGAGCGGGGGGGCTTCGAATACGCAGTATTTT. The encoded protein is CASSPSGGASNTQYF.